This T cell receptor beta chain is drawn from a study of response to subunit inactivated influenza vaccine. Points from the study as a whole: Each seasonal flu vaccination may recruit only limited new T cells, authors suggested.

TCRdb reprocessed the RT-PCR reads with MiXCR, giving one entry per CDR3 protein. The data show about 540,000 distinct CDR3 sequences, 20% to 25% seen once. There are 14 residues in the CDR3. CDR1 and CDR2 from the germline V gene are KGHSH and LQKENI. V was trimmed by 6 bases and J by 6 bases, leaving 17 bases between them. This clonotype was seen a few times. What it recognizes is unknown. These data also featured in a second study, about T cells expressing NK-cell markers. From that report: 5'RACE template switching with UMIs produced the TCR beta cDNA. From sorted CD3+CD56+NKG2C+, CD3+CD56+NKG2C- and CD3+CD56-NKG2C+ T cells came the TCR beta repertoires. The dominant NKG2C+ clonotypes represented roughly 1.0-7.5% of CD8+ T cells in six donors.

The gene calls are TRBV18 and TRBJ2-5, with D perhaps TRBD1 or TRBD2 (5 bases each). The receptor comes from a man aged 45-60 years who received an inactivated influenza vaccine. The sequencing here drew on CD4+ T cells sorted from PBMCs, taken 11 to 12 days after vaccination. In DNA form, the CDR3 reads TGTGCCAGCTCGCCTGCTGGGGGATTGAAGACCCAGTACTTC. Translating it yields CASSPAGGLKTQYF.